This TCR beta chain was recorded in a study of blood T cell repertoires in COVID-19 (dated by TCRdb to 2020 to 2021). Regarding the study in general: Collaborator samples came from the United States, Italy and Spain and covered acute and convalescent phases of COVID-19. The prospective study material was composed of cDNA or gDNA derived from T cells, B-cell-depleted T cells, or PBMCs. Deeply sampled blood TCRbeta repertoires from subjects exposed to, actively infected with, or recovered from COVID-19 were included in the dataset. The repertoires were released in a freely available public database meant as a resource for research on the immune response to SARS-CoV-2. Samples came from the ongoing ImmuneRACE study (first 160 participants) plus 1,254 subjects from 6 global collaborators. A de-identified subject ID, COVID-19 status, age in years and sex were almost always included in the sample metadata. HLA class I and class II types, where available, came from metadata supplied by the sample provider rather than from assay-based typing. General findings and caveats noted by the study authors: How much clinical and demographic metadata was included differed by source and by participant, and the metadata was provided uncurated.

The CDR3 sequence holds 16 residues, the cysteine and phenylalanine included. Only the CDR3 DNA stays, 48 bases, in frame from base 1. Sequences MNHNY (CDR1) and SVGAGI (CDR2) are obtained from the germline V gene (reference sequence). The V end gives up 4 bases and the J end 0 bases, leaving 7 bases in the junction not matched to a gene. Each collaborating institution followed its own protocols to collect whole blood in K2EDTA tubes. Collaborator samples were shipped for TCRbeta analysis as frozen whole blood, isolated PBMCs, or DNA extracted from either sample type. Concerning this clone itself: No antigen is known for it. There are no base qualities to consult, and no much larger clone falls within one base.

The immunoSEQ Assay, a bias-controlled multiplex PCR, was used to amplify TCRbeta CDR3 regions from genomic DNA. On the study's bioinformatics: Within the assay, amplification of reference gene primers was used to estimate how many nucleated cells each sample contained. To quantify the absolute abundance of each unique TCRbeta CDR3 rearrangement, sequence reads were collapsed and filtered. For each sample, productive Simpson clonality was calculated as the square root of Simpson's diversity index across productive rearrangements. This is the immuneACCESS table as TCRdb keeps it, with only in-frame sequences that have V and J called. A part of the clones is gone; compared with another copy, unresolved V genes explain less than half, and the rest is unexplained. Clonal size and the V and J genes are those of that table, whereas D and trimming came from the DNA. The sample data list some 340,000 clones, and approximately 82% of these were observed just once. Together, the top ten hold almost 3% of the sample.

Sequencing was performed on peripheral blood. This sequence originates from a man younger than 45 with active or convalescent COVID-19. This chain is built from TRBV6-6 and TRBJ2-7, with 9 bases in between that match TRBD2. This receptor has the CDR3 CASSFQTSGSSYEQYF. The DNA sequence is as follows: TGTGCCAGCAGTTTCCAGACTAGCGGCAGCTCCTACGAGCAGTACTTC.